Here is one T cell receptor (beta chain) with its context. Its antigen is unidentified. The donors were members of the validation cohort, which comprised 120 subjects and was separate from the first cohort of 666 subjects. Unmatched junction bases numbered 12, after V lost 2 bases and J lost 4 bases. Germline lookup yields CDR1 MNHEY and CDR2 SMNVEV (reference sequence). The CDR3 consists of 17 residues. Generated by immunoSEQ multiplex PCR, the TCRdb table keeps only in-frame clones and is missing some. Found here are over 110,000 clones, about 88% of them singletons; the top ten hold roughly 10%. These data are taken from a study of cytomegalovirus exposure and HLA in healthy donors. Study-wide results and limits: It was about 180 TCR beta chains that were listed as cytomegalovirus-associated.

This chain links TRBV27 with TRBJ2-3, with 7 bases fitting TRBD2. Source material: PBMCs. The sequence was obtained from a man between 18 and 35 years old in good health and CMV-seropositive. This CDR3 reads CASSLQSGTARADTQYF. CDR3 sequence (DNA): TGTGCCAGCAGTTTACAGAGCGGGACGGCGCGTGCAGATACGCAGTATTTT.